This T cell receptor (beta chain) was sequenced for a study of blood T cells in healthy people across ages. With regard to this clonotype: Antigen unknown.

The study's findings and limits: Compared with aged donors, long-lived donors showed fewer expanded clones, suggesting selection.

A minimum of 7 million PBMCs was isolated per sample. A second about 6 to 11 cycle PCR used barcoded and J-beta primers. TCRdb used MiXCR to reprocess the 5' RACE reads, holding one entry per CDR3 protein. The data show about 760,000 distinct CDR3 sequences, more than 20% seen once. This same sample was also part of a study on T cells of mothers and their children. Per that study: Over 8 million TCR beta CDR3 reads were obtained from each mother, and several million from each child. Related mother-child pairs shared marginally more repertoire than unrelated pairs, though not significantly.

The sample taken for sequencing was blood. This TCR derives from a boy aged 5 to 17 in good health.

Here the CDR3 reads CASRGTDGVFSNQPQHF. For the CDR3, the DNA is TGTGCCAGCAGGGGGACAGATGGGGTATTTAGCAATCAGCCCCAGCATTTT. The rearrangement links TRBV27 to TRBJ1-5; TRBD1 aligns across 7 bases. V shed 6 bases and J 0 bases; nucleotides not matched to a gene: 11. Germline V CDR1 and CDR2: MNHEY, SMNVEV (reference sequence). The CDR3 spans 17 residues.